The rows below give T cell receptor beta chains drawn from one sample of a study of CD8 T cells in Susac syndrome. TCRdb redid the calling of the immunoSEQ multiplex PCR reads with MiXCR, one entry per CDR3 protein. The table lists under 70,000 distinct CDR3 sequences, about 92% of them singletons. Sequenced input: CD8+ T cells from PBMCs. All receptors come from a human donor in good health. Each CDR3 is given with its conserved first and last residue. The D gene is left open where the match is weak.

D gene,J gene,V gene,CDR3 protein,CDR3 DNA
TRBD1,TRBJ1-1,TRBV3-1,CASSPGTGGPPNTEAFF,TGTGCCAGCAGCCCCGGGACAGGGGGACCGCCGAACACTGAAGCTTTCTTT
.,TRBJ1-4,TRBV7-9,CASSPPEGWKLFF,TGTGCCAGCAGCCCGCCGGAGGGCTGGAAACTGTTTTTT
.,TRBJ1-1,TRBV7-9,CASSLADSAELFF,TGTGCCAGCAGCTTAGCGGACAGCGCGGAGCTATTCTTT
.,TRBJ2-7,TRBV7-9,CASSLGLFEQYF,TGTGCCAGCAGCTTAGGTTTATTCGAGCAGTACTTC
.,TRBJ2-2,TRBV12-3/TRBV12-4,CASSPLGGPSTGELFF,TGTGCCAGCAGTCCCCTCGGGGGGCCGTCCACCGGGGAGCTGTTTTTT
.,TRBJ1-2,TRBV5-5,CASSLLTLTYGYTF,TGTGCCAGCAGCCTATTGACATTGACCTATGGCTACACCTTC
.,TRBJ1-6,TRBV12-5,CASGLDSRGYSPLHF,TGTGCTAGTGGTTTGGACTCCAGGGGTTATTCACCCCTCCACTTT
.,TRBJ1-5,TRBV6-2/TRBV6-3,CASNNRVSNQPQHF,TGTGCCAGCAATAACAGGGTTAGCAATCAGCCCCAGCATTTT
.,TRBJ2-7,TRBV20-1,CSARTANTYEQYF,TGCAGTGCTAGGACAGCCAACACCTACGAGCAGTACTTC
.,TRBJ2-7,TRBV23-1,CASSPPPGQIFEQYF,TGCGCCAGCAGTCCCCCCCCAGGACAGATTTTCGAGCAGTACTTC
TRBD1,TRBJ2-1,TRBV29-1,CSVEAGGWDEQFF,TGCAGCGTTGAGGCAGGGGGTTGGGATGAGCAGTTCTTC
TRBD1,TRBJ1-2,TRBV6-1,CASSEESGTGGYGYTF,TGTGCCAGCAGTGAAGAGTCCGGGACAGGGGGTTATGGCTACACCTTC